This TCR beta chain was recorded in a study of blood T cell repertoires in COVID-19. Study overall: Nucleic acid was either cDNA or gDNA, and it came from T cells, B-cell-depleted T cells, or PBMCs.

In germline, CDR1 is PRHDT, CDR2 FYEKMQ (reference sequence). V dropped 1 base and J dropped 1 base, with 7 bases sitting between them. The CDR3 contains 14 residues. While infection was still active, Seattle patients were enrolled and then followed longitudinally. Authors' processing steps: The assay estimated nucleated cells by amplifying reference gene primers. Assay: immunoSEQ multiplex PCR; the TCRdb copy retains only in-frame clones and omits some. V, J and clone size reflect that table, while D and trimming were determined from the DNA. The sample yields 150,000 or so clones, more than 80% seen once.

This TCR derives from a man between 18 and 29 years old with COVID-19, enrolled during active disease. The rearrangement joins TRBV13 to TRBJ1-1; D is possibly TRBD1 (5 bases). Sequencing was carried out using peripheral blood. CDR3 coding DNA: TGTGCCAGCAGCTTAGTTACAGGGAACACTGAAGCTTTCTTT. The encoded protein is CASSLVTGNTEAFF.